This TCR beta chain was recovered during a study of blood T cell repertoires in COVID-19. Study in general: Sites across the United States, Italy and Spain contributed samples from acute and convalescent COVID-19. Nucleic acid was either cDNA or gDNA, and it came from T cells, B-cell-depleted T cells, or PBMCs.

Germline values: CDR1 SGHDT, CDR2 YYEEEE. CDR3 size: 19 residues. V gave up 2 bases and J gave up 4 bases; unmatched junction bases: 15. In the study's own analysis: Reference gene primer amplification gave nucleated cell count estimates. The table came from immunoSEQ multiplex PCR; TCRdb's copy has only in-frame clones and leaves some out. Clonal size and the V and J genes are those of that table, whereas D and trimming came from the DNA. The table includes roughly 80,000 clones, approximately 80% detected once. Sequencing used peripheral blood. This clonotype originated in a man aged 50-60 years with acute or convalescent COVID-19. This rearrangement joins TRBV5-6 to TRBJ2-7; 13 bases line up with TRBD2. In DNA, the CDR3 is TGTGCCAGCAGCTTTTTAACGGAACTCCGGACTAGCGGGAGTTACGAGCAGTACTTC. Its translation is CASSFLTELRTSGSYEQYF.